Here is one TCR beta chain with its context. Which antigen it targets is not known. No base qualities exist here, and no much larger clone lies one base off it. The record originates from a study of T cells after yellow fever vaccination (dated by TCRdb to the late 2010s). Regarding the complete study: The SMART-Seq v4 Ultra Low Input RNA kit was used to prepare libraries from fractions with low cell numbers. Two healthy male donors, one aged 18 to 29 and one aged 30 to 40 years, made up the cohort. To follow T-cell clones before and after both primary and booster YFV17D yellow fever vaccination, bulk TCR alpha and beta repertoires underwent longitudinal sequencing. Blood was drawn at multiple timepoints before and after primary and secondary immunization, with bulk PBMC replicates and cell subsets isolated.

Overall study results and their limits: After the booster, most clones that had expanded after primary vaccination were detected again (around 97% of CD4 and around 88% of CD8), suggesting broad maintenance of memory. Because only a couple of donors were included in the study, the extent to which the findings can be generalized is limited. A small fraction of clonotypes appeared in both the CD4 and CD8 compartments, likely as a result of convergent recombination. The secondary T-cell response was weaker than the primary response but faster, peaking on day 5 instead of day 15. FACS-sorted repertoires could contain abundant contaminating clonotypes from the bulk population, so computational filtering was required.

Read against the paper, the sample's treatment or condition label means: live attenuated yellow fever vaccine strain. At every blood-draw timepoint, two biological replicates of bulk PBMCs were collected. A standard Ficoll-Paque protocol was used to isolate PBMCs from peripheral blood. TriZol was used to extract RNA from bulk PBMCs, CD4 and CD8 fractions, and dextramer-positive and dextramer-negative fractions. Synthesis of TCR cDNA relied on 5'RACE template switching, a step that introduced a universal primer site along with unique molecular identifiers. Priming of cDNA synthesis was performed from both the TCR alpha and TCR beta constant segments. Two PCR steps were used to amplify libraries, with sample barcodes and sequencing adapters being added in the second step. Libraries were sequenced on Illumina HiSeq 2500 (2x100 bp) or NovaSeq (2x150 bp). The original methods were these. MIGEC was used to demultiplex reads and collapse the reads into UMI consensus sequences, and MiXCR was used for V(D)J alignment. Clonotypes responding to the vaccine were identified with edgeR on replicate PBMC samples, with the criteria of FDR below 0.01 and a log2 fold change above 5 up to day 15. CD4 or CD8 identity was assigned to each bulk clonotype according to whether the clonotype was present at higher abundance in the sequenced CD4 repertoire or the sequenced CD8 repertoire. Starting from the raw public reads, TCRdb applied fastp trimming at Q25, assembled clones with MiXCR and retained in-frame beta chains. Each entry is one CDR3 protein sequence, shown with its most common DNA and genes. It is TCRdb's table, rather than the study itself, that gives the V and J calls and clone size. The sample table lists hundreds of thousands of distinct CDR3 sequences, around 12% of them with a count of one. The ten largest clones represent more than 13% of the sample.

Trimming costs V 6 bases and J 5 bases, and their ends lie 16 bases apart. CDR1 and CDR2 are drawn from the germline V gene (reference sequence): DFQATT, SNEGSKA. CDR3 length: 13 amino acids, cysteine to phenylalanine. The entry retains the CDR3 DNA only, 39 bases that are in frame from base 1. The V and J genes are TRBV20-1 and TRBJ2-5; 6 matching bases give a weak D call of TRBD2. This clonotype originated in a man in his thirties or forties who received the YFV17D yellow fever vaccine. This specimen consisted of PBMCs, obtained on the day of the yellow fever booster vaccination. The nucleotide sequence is TGCAGTGCCGTACAGACTAGTACGGAGACCCAGTACTTC. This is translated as CSAVQTSTETQYF.